Described below is a single T cell receptor (beta chain) sequence and its context. Sequencing was performed with immunoSEQ multiplex PCR; in TCRdb, only in-frame clones are kept and a portion is missing. The sample includes about 52,000 clones, about nine tenths of them seen just once. This record belongs to a study of blood T cell repertoires in COVID-19. For the study at large: In each case, the material was cDNA or gDNA derived from T cells, B-cell-depleted T cells, or PBMCs.

V lost 4 bases, J lost 2 bases, and 10 bases lay in between. Germline V lookup: CDR1 MGHRA, CDR2 YSYEKL. CDR3 length: 14 amino acids. V is TRBV4-1 and J is TRBJ2-3; a possible D gene is TRBD1 (6 bases). Material for sequencing was peripheral blood. The receptor was derived from a man aged 80 or over with active or convalescent COVID-19. The CDR3 DNA is TGCGCCAGCAGCCCTACAGGGTTCACAGATACGCAGTATTTT. Its protein product is CASSPTGFTDTQYF.